The TCR beta chain under discussion was sequenced for a study of blood T cell repertoires in COVID-19. Study background: Sites across the United States, Italy and Spain contributed samples from acute and convalescent COVID-19. T cells, B-cell-depleted T cells, or PBMCs provided the cDNA or gDNA that served as material.

The protocol was immunoSEQ multiplex PCR, while the TCRdb copy is restricted to in-frame clones and leaves out a portion. The sample contains over 80,000 clones, more than 65% of which appear only once. V lost 4 bases and J lost 1; bases outside the gene matches: 5. The V gene's germline CDR1 is SGHRS and CDR2 YFSETQ. The CDR3 totals 14 residues. The sample holds a few counts of this clone. This sequence joins TRBV5-1 and TRBJ2-7; 7 positions agree with TRBD1. Sequenced input: peripheral blood. The TCR originated in a woman aged 80 or over with active or convalescent COVID-19. The CDR3 loop reads CASSPRQGSYEQYF. The CDR3 DNA sequence: TGCGCCAGCAGCCCCAGACAGGGATCCTACGAGCAGTACTTC.